Following are 5 T cell receptor beta chains from one sample sequenced in a study of identical twins. Via MiXCR, TCRdb re-called the 5' RACE reads, giving one row per CDR3 protein. Here the sample spans 310,000 or so distinct CDR3 sequences, approximately 8% being singletons. These sequences were also reported in another study, on yellow fever vaccine responses in identical twins.

The sample was memory (CD45RO+) T cells sorted from blood. All receptors come from a woman between 18 and 29 years old in good health.

The table lists this clonotype with a few counts. The chain combines TRBV25-1 with TRBJ2-1, with D tentatively TRBD1 (6 bases). Trimming removed 3 bases from V and 8 bases from J, with 17 bases in between. The CDR3 has 15 residues. Germline V gene lookup returns CDR1 MGHDK and CDR2 SYGVNS. CDR3: CASSDPWQGHHEQFF. The CDR3 nucleotides are TGTGCCAGCAGTGACCCCTGGCAGGGGCATCATGAGCAGTTCTTC.

This chain joins TRBV5-1 and TRBJ2-5, with D perhaps given as TRBD1 or TRBD2 (5 bases each). Germline lookup yields CDR1 SGHRS and CDR2 YFSETQ. CDR3 length: 15 residues. V was pared by 4 bases and J by 1 base, with 14 bases between. Here the CDR3 reads CASSPPGRGQETQYF. CDR3 DNA: TGCGCCAGCAGCCCCCCGGGAAGGGGCCAAGAGACCCAGTACTTC.

This clonotype was counted at least ten times. The V call is TRBV4-1, the J call TRBJ2-2; 13 positions agree with TRBD2. Germline CDR1 and CDR2: MGHRA and YSYEKL. CDR3 length equals 16 residues. V lost 5 bases, J lost 4 bases, and 4 bases stayed unmatched. The chain's CDR3 is CASSSRTSGGTGELFF. The CDR3, as DNA: TGCGCCAGCAGCTCCAGGACTAGCGGGGGCACCGGGGAGCTGTTTTTT.

The CDR3 loop reads CASTWATAYGYTF. The CDR3 region has the DNA TGTGCCAGCACATGGGCGACGGCCTATGGCTACACCTTC. The chain combines TRBV28 with TRBJ1-2; D gene ambiguous. CDR1 is MDHEN and CDR2 is SYDVKM in the germline V gene. Trimming cost V 7 bases and J 4 bases, with 13 bases left between them. This CDR3 spans 13 amino acids.

The J gene is TRBJ2-7, the V gene TRBV19; no clear D gene. The CDR3 length is 14 residues. CDR1 is LNHDA and CDR2 is SQIVND in the germline V gene (reference sequence). The V gene lost 5 bases and the J gene lost 5 bases, with 16 bases spanning the gap. The DNA for the CDR3 is TGTGCCAGTAGTTTCCAGGATAATGTCCACGAGCAGTACTTC. This gives the protein CASSFQDNVHEQYF.